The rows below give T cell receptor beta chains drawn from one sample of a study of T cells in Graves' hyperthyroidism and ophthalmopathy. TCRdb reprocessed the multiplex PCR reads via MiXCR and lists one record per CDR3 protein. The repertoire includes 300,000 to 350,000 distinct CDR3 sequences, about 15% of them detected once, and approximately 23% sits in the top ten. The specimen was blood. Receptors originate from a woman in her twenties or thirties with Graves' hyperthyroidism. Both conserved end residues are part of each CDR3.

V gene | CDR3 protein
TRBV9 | CASSPPNITQETQYF
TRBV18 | CASSPGLAGGGTDTQYF
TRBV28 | CASSLAGTSANEQFF
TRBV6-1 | CASRDYHTDTQYF
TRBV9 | CASSTAPTITEAFF
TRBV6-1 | CASSEGTSATDTQYF
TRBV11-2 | CASSETSGTYEQYF
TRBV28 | CASAWSSSYEQYF
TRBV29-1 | CSVEELEVGGRTSYNEQFF
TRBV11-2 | CASSFADKTYEQYF
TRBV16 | CASSTLRDMNTEAFF
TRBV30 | CAWSAPGAAFF
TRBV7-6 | CASSSRGQFGYTF
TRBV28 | CASSTPRGRTANQPQHF
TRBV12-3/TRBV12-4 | CASSLSYGQETQYF
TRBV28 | CASETDTVPGGYTF
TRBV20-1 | CSARPSGRVYEQYF
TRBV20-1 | CSARGGNNEKLFF
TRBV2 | CASGRERYEQYF
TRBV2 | CASSATGTNEKLLF
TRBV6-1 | CASSEASRAGDEQYF
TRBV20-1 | CSAREEASGRQRGKNIQYF
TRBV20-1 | CSARKREREDTQYF
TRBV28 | CAARQGAQPQHF
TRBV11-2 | CASSLARVAEAFF
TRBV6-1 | CASSGTPPVIQYF
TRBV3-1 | CASSQATGLGDGYTF
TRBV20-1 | CSAEESDREGNEQFF
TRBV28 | CASRPGQAPTEQYF
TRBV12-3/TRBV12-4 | CASSSRDRAAGELFF
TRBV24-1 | CATSGREAGDEQYF
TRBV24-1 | CATSDIQREGGELFF
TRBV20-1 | CSATRGRGNQPQHF
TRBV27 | CASSSSSSGANVLTF
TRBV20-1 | CSAIGQGSYEQYF
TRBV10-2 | CASYLSGGSGANVLTF
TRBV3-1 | CASSQDLPGTISGQPQHF
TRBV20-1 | CSARLAESYNEQFF
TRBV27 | CASSLLGERQETQYF
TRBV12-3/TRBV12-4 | CASSFRGLGGGSPLSNQPQHF
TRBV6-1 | CASKLAGVGTVGEQFF
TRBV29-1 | CSAGFGSSYNEQFF